Following are 28 T cell receptor beta chains from one sample sequenced in a study of T cells in Graves' hyperthyroidism and ophthalmopathy. Using RNA transcripts as the source, TCR beta CDR3 regions were amplified. HTBI primers were used for first-round RT-PCR of the TCR CDR3. In TCRdb, the multiplex PCR reads were re-called with MiXCR into one record per CDR3 protein. The sample has over 700,000 distinct CDR3 sequences; under 45% are singletons. Source material: blood. The source of these receptors is a middle-aged woman with Graves' hyperthyroidism.

In the case of this clonotype: Just one base apart from a much larger clone, this may be a read error. The chain is built from TRBV7-2 and TRBJ1-2; TRBD1 agrees at 7 bases. CDR1 is SGHTA, CDR2 FQGNSA, per germline. The CDR3 has 14 residues. With 1 base clipped from V and 10 bases from J, the junction kept 9 bases outside the gene matches. The CDR3 DNA sequence: TGTGCCAGCAGCTTAGAGGGGGCGTTCTGTGACTACACCTTC. Translating gives CASSLEGAFCDYTF. Together with reference TRBV7-2 and TRBJ1-2, the CDR3 gives the full variable domain: GAGVSQSPSNKVTEKGKDVELRCDPISGHTALYWYRQSLGQGLEFLIYFQGNSAPDKSGLPSDRFSAERTGGSVSTLTIQRTQQEDSAVYLCASSLEGAFCDYTFGSGTRLTVV.

A few counts support this clonotype. CDR3 in amino acids: CSAKRRDIDYEQYF. In DNA form, the CDR3 reads TGCAGTGCTAAACGCCGGGACATAGATTACGAGCAGTACTTC. The V call is TRBV20-1, the J call TRBJ2-7; maybe TRBD1 (6 bases). The V gene's germline CDR1 is DFQATT and CDR2 SNEGSKA (reference sequence). The length of the CDR3 is 14 residues. Trimming removed 4 bases from V and 4 bases from J, with 17 bases in between.

The chain has TRBV29-1 and TRBJ2-7; TRBD1 aligns across 9 bases. The V segment lost 7 bases and the J segment 6 bases; nucleotides outside the gene matches: 10. This CDR3 contains 13 residues. Germline CDR1 is SQVTM and CDR2 is ANQGSEA. CDR3 amino acids: CSARDREYGEQYF. Written as DNA, the CDR3 is TGCAGCGCCCGGGACAGGGAATACGGCGAGCAGTACTTC.

The sample holds a few counts of this clonotype. The CDR3 region is CASSSDSHQPQHF. The CDR3 bases are TGTGCCAGCAGCTCGGACAGTCATCAGCCCCAGCATTTT. The V gene is TRBV12-3 or TRBV12-4, the J gene TRBJ1-5; possible D gene TRBD1, 6 bases. The CDR3 is 13 amino acids. V lost 6 bases, J lost 5 bases, and 11 bases lay in between.

This clonotype was detected only a few times. The V and J genes are TRBV4-1 and TRBJ1-6; D is unresolved. The ends were cut back, 4 bases at V and 7 bases at J, with 14 bases in the middle. The CDR3 covers 15 residues. The germline V gene has CDR1 MGHRA and CDR2 YSYEKL. Written as DNA, the CDR3 is TGCGCCAGCAGCCTTCTCGGGCAGGACAATTCACCCCTCCACTTT. Encoded protein: CASSLLGQDNSPLHF.

This clonotype was seen a handful of times. At one boundary the junction diverges from the germline segment, which might be a read error. The chain combines TRBV10-3 with TRBJ2-2; D uncertain. The CDR3 sequence is 16 residues long. Germline loops: CDR1 ENHRY, CDR2 SYGVKD. The CDR3 DNA sequence: TGTGCCATCAGTGAGAACCGGTTGGGGAACGCCGGGGAGCTGTTTTTT. As protein: CAISENRLGNAGELFF.

In its sample, this clonotype was seen a few times. The chain carries TRBV11-3 and TRBJ1-3; 7 positions agree with TRBD1. Losses at the gene ends were 7 bases for V and 4 bases for J; bases not matched to a gene: 7. This CDR3 contains 14 residues. The germline CDR1 and CDR2 sequences are SGHNT and YENEEA. The CDR3 spells CASTVTGDGNTIYF. Here the CDR3 DNA reads TGTGCCAGCACCGTAACAGGGGACGGAAACACCATATATTTT.

This clonotype has a handful of counts. This rearrangement joins TRBV19 to TRBJ1-5, with TRBD1 matching over 8 bases. Trimming took 6 bases from V and 1 from J; bases not matched to a gene: 8. CDR3 length: 16 amino acids. Germline V gene data show CDR1 as LNHDA and CDR2 as SQIVND (reference sequence). The DNA for the CDR3 is TGTGCCAGTAGAAAGGACAGGGACAGGAGCAATCAGCCCCAGCATTTT. Residues: CASRKDRDRSNQPQHF.

This clonotype occurred many times. The J gene is TRBJ1-2, the V gene TRBV19; TRBD1 might be the D (5 bases). With 7 bases removed from V and 8 bases from J, the gap between germline ends came to 20 bases. The germline CDR1 and CDR2 sequences are LNHDA and SQIVND (reference sequence). The CDR3 totals 14 residues. The CDR3 DNA follows: TGTGCCAGTACGAGCCATCCGCAGGGAAAGGGCTACACCTTC. Translated: CASTSHPQGKGYTF. The whole variable domain, filled in from reference TRBV19 and TRBJ1-2, reads DGGITQSPKYLFRKEGQNVTLSCEQNLNHDAMYWYRQDPGQGLRLIYYSQIVNDFQKGDIAEGYSVSREKKESFPLTVTSAQKNPTAFYLCASTSHPQGKGYTFGSGTRLTVV.

This clonotype was counted only a few times. The chain recombines TRBV4-3 with TRBJ1-5; tentatively, D is TRBD1 (5 bases). V lost 1 base and J 7 bases, leaving 11 bases between the germline ends. The germline V gene has CDR1 LGHNA and CDR2 YSLEER. The CDR3 covers 14 residues. The CDR3: CASSQVWGEQPQHF. DNA for the CDR3: TGCGCCAGCAGCCAAGTATGGGGCGAGCAGCCCCAGCATTTT.

The sample holds many counts of this clonotype. CDR3 sequence reads: CASSSRTWNYEQYF. In DNA, the CDR3 is TGTGCCAGCAGCTCCCGGACGTGGAACTACGAGCAGTACTTC. The chain recombines TRBV7-9 with TRBJ2-7; D gene uncertain. The V and J ends lost 4 bases and 3 bases respectively, with 13 bases between them. The length of the CDR3 is 14 residues. Germline V gene data show CDR1 as SEHNR and CDR2 as FQNEAQ (reference sequence).

This chain links TRBV6-5 with TRBJ1-2, with D maybe TRBD1 (5 bases). Trimming cost V 6 bases and J 2 bases, with 7 bases left between them. CDR1 and CDR2 from the germline V gene are MNHEY and SVGAGI. There are 12 residues in the CDR3. In DNA form, the CDR3 reads TGTGCCAGCAGGAGGGGAAACTATGGCTACACCTTC. Translating gives CASRRGNYGYTF.

This clonotype has at least ten counts. The chain joins TRBV25-1 to TRBJ1-3; 10 nucleotides line up with TRBD1. Germline V CDR1 and CDR2: MGHDK, SYGVNS. The CDR3 contains 16 residues. Trimming took 6 bases from V and 1 from J; bases not matched to a gene: 6. CDR3 sequence (DNA): TGTGCCAGCAGCACCGGGACAGGGGAATCTGGAAACACCATATATTTT. Translating gives CASSTGTGESGNTIYF.

This clonotype was counted at least ten times. The gene calls are TRBV20-1 and TRBJ2-5; TRBD1 or TRBD2 may be the D gene (6 bases each). CDR3 length equals 15 residues. Per the germline V gene, CDR1 is DFQATT and CDR2 is SNEGSKA (reference sequence). V shed 6 bases and J shed 0 bases, with 17 bases lying between them. In DNA form, the CDR3 reads TGCAGTGCCGTTCATTGGAGGGACAACCAAGAGACCCAGTACTTC. Translated: CSAVHWRDNQETQYF.

The sample holds many counts of this clonotype. The rearrangement links TRBV9 to TRBJ2-6; D uncertain. V lost 2 bases, J lost 0 bases, and 6 bases lay in between. This CDR3 has 15 amino acids. Germline values: CDR1 SGDLS, CDR2 YYNGEE. The CDR3 bases are TGTGCCAGCAGCGTGACCCGCTCTGGGGCCAACGTCCTGACTTTC. Translation: CASSVTRSGANVLTF.

As concerns this clonotype: A much larger clonotype is one base distant, so this may be a read error. The chain is built from TRBV19 and TRBJ1-3; no firm D call. CDR3 size: 9 residues. V lost 10 bases and J lost 9, with 7 bases in between. CDR1 is LNHDA and CDR2 is SQIVND in the germline V gene (reference sequence). CDR3 region: CATRSTIYF. The CDR3 DNA reads TGTGCCACCCGAAGCACCATATATTTT.

Here the CDR3 reads CASSISGQSYYGYTF. The CDR3 bases are TGTGCCAGTAGTATATCGGGACAGTCCTACTATGGCTACACCTTC. The gene calls are TRBV19 and TRBJ1-2; 7 positions match TRBD1. Germline-derived CDR1 and CDR2 are LNHDA and SQIVND (reference sequence). V lost 2 bases to trimming and J lost 3 bases; unmatched junction nucleotides: 6. This CDR3 spans 15 amino acids.

This clonotype came up many times. This sequence joins TRBV19 and TRBJ2-7, with D possibly TRBD2 on 5 matching bases. Germline V lookup: CDR1 LNHDA, CDR2 SQIVND (reference sequence). The CDR3 extends over 13 amino acids. Trimming removed 5 bases from V and 4 bases from J, with 12 bases in between. CDR3 region: CASSSSDLYEQYF. The CDR3 DNA is TGTGCCAGTAGTTCTTCGGACTTGTACGAGCAGTACTTC.

Comments on this clonotype: This may arise from a read error, as a much more abundant clone is one base away. The chain has TRBV5-1 and TRBJ1-1; D not resolved. The CDR3 extends over 14 amino acids. V lost 4 bases and J lost 3, with 13 bases in between. Germline CDR1 is SGHRS and CDR2 is YFSETQ. The CDR3 sequence: CASSPRGYHTEAFF. CDR3 in DNA: TGCGCCAGCAGCCCGCGAGGGTATCACACTGAAGCTTTCTTT.

The gene calls are TRBV24-1 and TRBJ2-2; D uncertain. V lost 7 bases and J lost 4, with 3 bases in between. Germline CDR1 reads KGHDR; CDR2 reads SFDVKD. The CDR3 loop spans 11 amino acids. CDR3 in amino acids: CATSITGELFF. The CDR3 DNA reads as TGTGCCACCAGCATCACCGGGGAGCTGTTTTTT.

This clonotype was found many times. The genes are TRBV7-9 and TRBJ1-1; D gene unclear. Germline CDR1 and CDR2: SEHNR and FQNEAQ (reference sequence). The CDR3 has 14 amino acids. V shed 4 bases and J shed 1 base, with 10 bases lying between them. The CDR3 region is CASSYGRQNTEAFF. The CDR3 DNA follows: TGTGCCAGCAGCTATGGACGGCAGAACACTGAAGCTTTCTTT.

This clonotype was observed at least ten times. The rearrangement uses TRBV12-3 or TRBV12-4 and TRBJ2-5; TRBD2 agrees at 8 bases. Trimming at V came to 5 bases and at J to 4 bases, leaving 6 bases not matched to a gene. The CDR3 contains 14 residues. As DNA, the CDR3 is TGTGCCAGCAGTCATGAGCGGGAGAGAGAGACCCAGTACTTC. Protein sequence: CASSHERERETQYF.

This clonotype has at least ten counts. The chain recombines TRBV6-6 with TRBJ1-1; D is uncertain. From germline, CDR1 is MNHNY and CDR2 SVGAGI (reference sequence). The V end lost 2 bases, the J end lost 1 base, and 11 bases lay between the germline ends. The CDR3 runs to 15 residues. In DNA, the CDR3 is TGTGCCAGCAGTTACCCCCCTCGGGGGAACACTGAAGCTTTCTTT. It is translated as CASSYPPRGNTEAFF.

A remark on this clonotype: Relative to the germline gene, one junction end is altered; a read error may explain this. The chain has TRBV7-8 and TRBJ1-2; tentative D call: TRBD1 (5 bases). The germline CDR1 and CDR2 sequences are SGHVS and FQNEAQ. The CDR3 totals 12 residues. The CDR3 protein is CACSFGGGGYTF. CDR3 nucleotides: TGTGCCTGCAGCTTTGGGGGAGGGGGCTACACCTTC.

The chain is built from TRBV19 and TRBJ1-1; 9 bases agree with TRBD1. V was clipped by 7 bases and J by 6 bases; unmatched bases: 6. The CDR3 has 13 residues. The germline V gene has CDR1 LNHDA and CDR2 SQIVND (reference sequence). CDR3 in DNA: TGTGCCAGTACGGGGACAGGGTACGCTGAAGCTTTCTTT. Translation gives CASTGTGYAEAFF.

Points on this clonotype: Its ends do not fully match the called genes, so a read error is possible. J is TRBJ1-6 and V is TRBV10-3; TRBD1 might be the D (5 bases). Germline V gives CDR1 ENHRY, CDR2 SYGVKD. The CDR3 is 17 residues long. CDR3 nucleotides: TGTGCCAGCAGTTTAAACAGGAAAAGGTCCTATAATTCACCCCTCCACTTT. Amino acids: CASSLNRKRSYNSPLHF.

This clonotype was found a few times. The rearrangement uses TRBV20-1 and TRBJ2-7; D is uncertain. Looked up from germline, CDR1 is DFQATT and CDR2 is SNEGSKA (reference sequence). The CDR3 covers 14 residues. Trimming removed 5 bases at V and 4 bases at J, with 18 bases between. DNA of the CDR3: TGCAGTGCTGAAGAACTTAAGTCGAGTTACGAGCAGTACTTC. It yields the protein CSAEELKSSYEQYF.

There are a few counts of this clonotype. The chain recombines TRBV19 with TRBJ2-6; D may match TRBD1 or TRBD2 (5 bases each). CDR1 LNHDA and CDR2 SQIVND come from the germline V gene (reference sequence). The V and J ends lost 8 bases and 0 bases respectively, with 14 bases between them. The CDR3 is made up of 16 amino acids. This CDR3 reads CASGDHANSGANVLTF. The CDR3 nucleotides read TGTGCCAGTGGGGACCACGCGAACTCTGGGGCCAACGTCCTGACTTTC.